This TCR beta chain was observed in a study of neurological immune-mediated disorders. Study-wide findings and caveats: When the repertoires were grouped phylogenetically, those of 18 of the 34 multiple sclerosis patients came together in a single cluster of related CDR3 sequences, which points to a possible repertoire-level signature. Levels of TCR clonal expansion peaked in HTLV-1-associated myelopathy and reached their lowest in multiple sclerosis, under those of healthy controls.

This clonotype was seen ten or more times. Its antigen remains unknown. Trimming pared 0 bases from V and 6 bases from J, leaving 14 bases between. The CDR3 loop spans 14 amino acids. From germline, CDR1 is DFQATT and CDR2 SNEGSKA (reference sequence). TCRdb used MiXCR to reprocess the 5' RACE reads, holding one entry per CDR3 protein. The sample gives just under 60,000 distinct CDR3 sequences, approximately 4% of which show up once; around 3.3% is in the top ten. Source material was 2 million unsorted PBMCs, stored at -80 °C in RNAlater. Sequenced: PBMCs. This chain connects TRBV20-1 to TRBJ1-1; possibly TRBD1 for D (5 bases). The receptor comes from a woman in her twenties or thirties with multiple sclerosis. The CDR3: CSARDTQGGAEAFF. The CDR3 nucleotides read TGCAGTGCTAGAGATACGCAGGGTGGCGCTGAAGCTTTCTTT.